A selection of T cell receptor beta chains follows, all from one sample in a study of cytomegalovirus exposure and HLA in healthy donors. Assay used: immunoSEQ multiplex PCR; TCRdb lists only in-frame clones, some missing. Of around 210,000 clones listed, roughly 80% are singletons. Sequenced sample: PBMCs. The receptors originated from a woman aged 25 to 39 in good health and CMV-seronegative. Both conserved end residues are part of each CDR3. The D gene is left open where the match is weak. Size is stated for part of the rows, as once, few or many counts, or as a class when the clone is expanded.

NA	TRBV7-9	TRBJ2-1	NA	TGTGCCAGCCGTCCTAGCGAACCCTACAATGAGCAGTTCTTC	CASRPSEPYNEQFF
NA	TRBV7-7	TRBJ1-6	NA	TGTGCTAGCAGCCTAAATTTGAATTCACCCCTCCACTTT	CASSLNLNSPLHF
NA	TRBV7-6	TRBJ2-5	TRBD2	TGTGCCAGCAGCTTAGTTGCGGGAGGAAGGGGTGAGACCCAGTACTTC	CASSLVAGGRGETQYF
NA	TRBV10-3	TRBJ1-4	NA	TGTGCCATCAGTGAGGGAGGGTCCCATGAAAAACTGTTTTTT	CAISEGGSHEKLFF
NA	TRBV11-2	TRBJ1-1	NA	TGTGCCAGCAGCCGGACAGAGAACACTGAAGCTTTCTTT	CASSRTENTEAFF
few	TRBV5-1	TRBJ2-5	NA	TGCGCCAGCAGCTTGGGGGTCGGGGGACTCCAAGAGACCCAGTACTTC	CASSLGVGGLQETQYF
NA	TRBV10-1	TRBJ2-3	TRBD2	TGCGCCAGCAGTGAAGTGAGCGGGAGGGCCGAGACAGATACGCAATATTTT	CASSEVSGRAETDTQYF
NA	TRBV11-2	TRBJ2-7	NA	TGTGCCAGCAGCTTAGAGCGGGGTGGCTACGAGCAGTACTTC	CASSLERGGYEQYF
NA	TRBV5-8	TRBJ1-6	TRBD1	TGTGCCAGCAGCCGCCACTTCGGGACAGGGGTTGGGTCACCCCTCCACTTT	CASSRHFGTGVGSPLHF
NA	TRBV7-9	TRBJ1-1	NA	TGTGCCAGCAGCCGTGGTAGTAGTGAAGCTTTCTTT	CASSRGSSEAFF
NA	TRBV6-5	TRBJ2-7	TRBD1	TGTGCCAGCAGTAAACGACAGGGGGCGAAAGGCGAGCAGTACTTC	CASSKRQGAKGEQYF
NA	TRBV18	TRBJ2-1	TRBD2	TGTGCCAGCTCCCTAAGCGGGGGGCCCCCGTACAATGAGCAGTTCTTC	CASSLSGGPPYNEQFF
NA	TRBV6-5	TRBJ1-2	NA	TGTGCCAGCAGTTACTCATTGGGGGGGCGCGGGAATGGCTACCCCTTC	CASSYSLGGRGNGYPF
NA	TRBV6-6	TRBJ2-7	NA	TGTGCCAGCAGTCCGAGCGGAGGTGTCCCTACTGGGGAGCAGTACTTC	CASSPSGGVPTGEQYF
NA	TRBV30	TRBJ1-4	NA	TGTGCCTGGAGTGTACCCAGGGCAACTAATGAAAAACTGTTTTTT	CAWSVPRATNEKLFF
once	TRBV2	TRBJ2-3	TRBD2	TGTGCCAGCAGCCTGGCTAGCGGGGCCCGCACAGATACGCAGTATTTT	CASSLASGARTDTQYF
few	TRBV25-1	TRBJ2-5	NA	TGTGCCAGCAGTGCCCAGGGGACCGAGACCCAGTACTTC	CASSAQGTETQYF
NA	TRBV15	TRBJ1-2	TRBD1	TGTGCCACCAGCAGAAGGGCAGGGGGCTATGGCTACACCTTC	CATSRRAGGYGYTF
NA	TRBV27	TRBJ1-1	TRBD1	TGTGCCAGCAGCCTCGACAGGGGCCGCACTGAAGCTTTCTTT	CASSLDRGRTEAFF
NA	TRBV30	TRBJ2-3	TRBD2	TGTGCCAGAGACGGGGGGGGGTCGGGAGATACGCAGTATTTT	CARDGGGSGDTQYF
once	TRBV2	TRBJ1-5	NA	TGTGCCAGCAGTGAAGGGGGCCCACAGCCCCAGCATTTT	CASSEGGPQPQHF
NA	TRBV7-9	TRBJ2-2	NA	TGTGCCAGCAGCTTAGGACTTGGGAACACCGGGGAGCTGTTTTTT	CASSLGLGNTGELFF
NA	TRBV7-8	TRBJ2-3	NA	TGTGCCAGCAGCCCTTTTTCCACAGATACGCAGTATTTT	CASSPFSTDTQYF
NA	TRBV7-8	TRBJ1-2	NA	TGTGCCAGCAGCTCCAGGGGATCTCCGATCCGAAACTATGGCTACACCTTC	CASSSRGSPIRNYGYTF
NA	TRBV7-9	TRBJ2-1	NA	TGTGCCAGCAGCCCGGGGACCTACAATGAGCAGTTCTTC	CASSPGTYNEQFF
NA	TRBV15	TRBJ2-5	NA	TGTGCCACCAGCAGAGATGTTCATGGTCGGGAGACCCAGTACTTC	CATSRDVHGRETQYF
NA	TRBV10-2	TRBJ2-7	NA	TGCGCCAGCAGTGAGACGTCGTGGGCCTCCAGGGTCGGATCCTACGAGCAGTACTTC	CASSETSWASRVGSYEQYF
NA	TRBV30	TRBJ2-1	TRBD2	TGTGCCTGGAGTGTCTTGCTCATTAGCGGGGGGTCCTCCTACAATGGGCAGTTCTTC	CAWSVLLISGGSSYNGQFF
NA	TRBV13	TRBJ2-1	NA	TGTGCCTCCCTCTGGACCGGGCGGGGCAATGAGCAGTTCTTC	CASLWTGRGNEQFF
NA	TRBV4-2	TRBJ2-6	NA	TGTGCCAGCAGCCGAGGACAGAACTCTGGGGCCAACGTCCTGACTTTC	CASSRGQNSGANVLTF
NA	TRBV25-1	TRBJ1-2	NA	TGTGCCAGCAGTGCAACAGGATCGGCCTATGGCTACACCTTC	CASSATGSAYGYTF
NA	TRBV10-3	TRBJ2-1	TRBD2	TGTGCCATCAGTGAAGGACTAGCGGGAGGATGGTTGTCCTACAATGAGCAGTTCTTC	CAISEGLAGGWLSYNEQFF
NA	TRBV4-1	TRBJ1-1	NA	TGCGCCAGCAGCCAATCAATCGACAGATTTAACACTGAAGCTTTCTTT	CASSQSIDRFNTEAFF
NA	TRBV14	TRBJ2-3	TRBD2	TGTGCCAGCAGCCAAGCCCGCGGGAGGGCCACAGATACGCAGTATTTT	CASSQARGRATDTQYF
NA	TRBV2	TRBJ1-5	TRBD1	TGTGCCAGCAGTGCCCGGGACAGGGATCAGCCCCAGCATTTT	CASSARDRDQPQHF
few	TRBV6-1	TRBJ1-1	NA	TGTGCCAGCAGTGTCAGCAGGGTGAACACTGAAGCTTTCTTT	CASSVSRVNTEAFF
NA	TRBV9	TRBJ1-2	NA	TGTGCCAGCAGCGTAACAGGGCTAGGATCACGAGGCTACACCTTC	CASSVTGLGSRGYTF
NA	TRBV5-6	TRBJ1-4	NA	TGTGCCAGCAGCTCGTCGTCGGGTTTACTGTTTTTT	CASSSSSGLLFF
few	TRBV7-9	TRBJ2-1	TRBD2	TGTGCCAGCAGCTTAGGGACTAGCGGGGGTGATGAGCAGTTCTTC	CASSLGTSGGDEQFF
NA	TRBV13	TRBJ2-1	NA	TGTGCCAGCAGCTCCGGAGGGTGTTTTCAGTTCTTC	CASSSGGCFQFF
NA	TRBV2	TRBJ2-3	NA	TGTGCCAGCAGTGCCCTAAGACTAGAGGCAACAGATACGCAGTATTTT	CASSALRLEATDTQYF
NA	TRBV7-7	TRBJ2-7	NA	TGTGCCAGCAGCGCCGGACTGGGGGGTTCCTACGAGCAGTACTTC	CASSAGLGGSYEQYF
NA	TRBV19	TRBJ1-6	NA	TGTGCCAGTAGGGGGGCCGGGCTTAATTCACCCCTCCACTTT	CASRGAGLNSPLHF
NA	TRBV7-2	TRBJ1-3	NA	TGTGCCAGCAGTCTGGGAAGGGGTATGCCCATATATTTT	CASSLGRGMPIYF
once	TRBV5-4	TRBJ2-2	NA	TGTGCCAGCAGCACCGGAGGTGTCCCCGGGGAGCTGTTTTTT	CASSTGGVPGELFF
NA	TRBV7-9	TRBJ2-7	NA	TGTGCCAGCAGCCCAGCATTCAGGTTGTCGGAGCAGTACTTC	CASSPAFRLSEQYF
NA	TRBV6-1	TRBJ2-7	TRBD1	TGTGCCAGCACCGAATCTGAGGGGGCCTCCTACGAGCAGTACTTC	CASTESEGASYEQYF
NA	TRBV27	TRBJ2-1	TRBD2	TGTGCCAGCAGTTTTTCCGGGACTAGCGGGAGGGACTACAATGAGCAGTTCTTC	CASSFSGTSGRDYNEQFF
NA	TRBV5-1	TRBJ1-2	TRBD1	TGCGCCAGTGCGACAGGGGGCAACTATGGCTACACCTTC	CASATGGNYGYTF
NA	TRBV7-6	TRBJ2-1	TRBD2	TGTGCCAGCAGCGCCCGGACTAGTCGGAGCTCCTACAATGAGCAGTTCTTC	CASSARTSRSSYNEQFF
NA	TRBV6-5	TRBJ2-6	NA	TGTGCCAGCCTCCCCTCCGGGGCCAACGTCCTGACTTTC	CASLPSGANVLTF
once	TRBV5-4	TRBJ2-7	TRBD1	TGTGCCAGCAGCTTGGAAGGGACAGGGGGCGTTTTTTCCGAGCAGTACTTC	CASSLEGTGGVFSEQYF
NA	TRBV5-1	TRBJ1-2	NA	TGCGCCAGCAGCCTAGAGGGCTATGGCTACACCTTC	CASSLEGYGYTF
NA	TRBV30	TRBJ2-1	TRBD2	TGTGCCTGGATGTTTGGGACCGGGGGGTACAATGAGCAGTTCTTC	CAWMFGTGGYNEQFF
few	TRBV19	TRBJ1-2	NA	TGTGCCAGTAGCCAGGACATCTGGTATGGCTACACCTTC	CASSQDIWYGYTF
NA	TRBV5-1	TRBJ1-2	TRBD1	TGCGCCAGCAGCCCGCAACAGGGGGCTGGTGGCTACACCTTC	CASSPQQGAGGYTF